This paragraph reports one T cell receptor (beta chain). As processed by the authors: For nucleated cells, counts were estimated from reference gene primer amplification. Sequencing was performed with immunoSEQ multiplex PCR; in TCRdb, only in-frame clones are kept and a portion is missing. V, J and clone size are those of that table, while D and trimming were read from the DNA. The sample includes approximately 170,000 clones, approximately 90% of them seen just once. The CDR3 length is 13 residues. From germline, CDR1 is MDHEN and CDR2 SYDVKM. The V gene lost 7 bases and the J gene lost 3 bases, with 9 bases spanning the gap. These data originate in a study of blood T cell repertoires in COVID-19. Study background: The United States, Italy and Spain provided the acute and convalescent COVID-19 samples. The cDNA or gDNA used as material had been derived from T cells, B-cell-depleted T cells, or PBMCs.

Sequencing was performed on peripheral blood. The rearrangement links TRBV28 to TRBJ1-4; no firm D call. The receptor's source is a man between 18 and 29 years old who had recovered from COVID-19. The CDR3, as DNA: TGTGCCAGCACCGATTTAGCTAATGAAAAACTGTTTTTT. Its translation: CASTDLANEKLFF. Together with reference TRBV28 and TRBJ1-4, the CDR3 gives the full variable domain: DVKVTQSSRYLVKRTGEKVFLECVQDMDHENMFWYRQDPGLGLRLIYFSYDVKMKEKGDIPEGYSVSREKKERFSLILESASTNQTSMYLCASTDLANEKLFFGSGTQLSVL.